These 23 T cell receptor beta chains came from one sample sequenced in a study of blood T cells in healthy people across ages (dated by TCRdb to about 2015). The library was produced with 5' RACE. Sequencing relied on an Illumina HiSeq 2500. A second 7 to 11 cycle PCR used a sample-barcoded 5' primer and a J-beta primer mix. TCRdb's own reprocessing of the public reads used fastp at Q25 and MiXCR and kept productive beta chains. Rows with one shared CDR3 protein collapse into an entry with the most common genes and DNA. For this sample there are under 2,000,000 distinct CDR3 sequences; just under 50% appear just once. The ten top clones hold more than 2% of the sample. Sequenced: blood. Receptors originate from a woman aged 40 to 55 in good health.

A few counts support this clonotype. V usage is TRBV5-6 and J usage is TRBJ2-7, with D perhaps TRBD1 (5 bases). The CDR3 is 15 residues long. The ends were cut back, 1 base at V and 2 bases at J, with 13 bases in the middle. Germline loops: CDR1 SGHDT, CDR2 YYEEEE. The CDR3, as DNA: TGTGCCAGCAGCTTGAGGGGCAGGGTTGCCTACGAGCAGTACTTC. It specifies CASSLRGRVAYEQYF.

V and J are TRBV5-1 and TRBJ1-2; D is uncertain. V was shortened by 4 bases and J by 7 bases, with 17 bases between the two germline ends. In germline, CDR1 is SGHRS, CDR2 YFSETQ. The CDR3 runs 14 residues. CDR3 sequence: CASSPPDTIGGYTF. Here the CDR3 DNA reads TGCGCCAGCAGCCCCCCCGATACGATAGGTGGCTACACCTTC.

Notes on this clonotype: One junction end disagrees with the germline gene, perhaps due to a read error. DNA of the CDR3: TGTGCCAGCAGCGTAGCGGTCCCCAGCGTCCTGACTTTC. Its translation is CASSVAVPSVLTF. The rearrangement links TRBV7-2 to TRBJ2-6; perhaps TRBD2 as D (6 bases). Germline CDR1 is SGHTA and CDR2 is FQGNSA. The CDR3 length is 13 residues.

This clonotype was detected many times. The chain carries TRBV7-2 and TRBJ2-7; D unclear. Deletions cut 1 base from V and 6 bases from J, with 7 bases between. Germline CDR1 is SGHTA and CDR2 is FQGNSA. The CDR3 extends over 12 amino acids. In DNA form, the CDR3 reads TGTGCCAGCAGCTTAGACGGCGGCGAGCAGTACTTC. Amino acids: CASSLDGGEQYF.

The CDR3 bases are TGTGCCAGCAGCCACCTAAGGGGGGTTGGCTACACCTTC. It encodes CASSHLRGVGYTF. The chain recombines TRBV7-8 with TRBJ1-2; D is possibly TRBD1 (6 bases). Germline V lookup: CDR1 SGHVS, CDR2 FQNEAQ. The CDR3 runs 13 residues. Trimming took 5 bases from V and 7 from J, leaving 14 bases between them. Full variable domain (rest looked up from reference TRBV7-8 and TRBJ1-2): GAGVSQSPRYKVAKRGQDVALRCDPISGHVSLFWYQQALGQGPEFLTYFQNEAQLDKSGLPSDRFFAERPEGSVSTLKIQRTQQEDSAVYLCASSHLRGVGYTFGSGTRLTVV.

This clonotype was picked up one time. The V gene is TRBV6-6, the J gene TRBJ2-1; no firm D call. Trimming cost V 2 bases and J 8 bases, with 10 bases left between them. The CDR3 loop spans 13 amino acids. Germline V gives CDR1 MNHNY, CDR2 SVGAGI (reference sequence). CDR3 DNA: TGTGCCAGCAGTTACATTGTCGTGGATGAGCAGTTCTTC. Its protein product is CASSYIVVDEQFF.

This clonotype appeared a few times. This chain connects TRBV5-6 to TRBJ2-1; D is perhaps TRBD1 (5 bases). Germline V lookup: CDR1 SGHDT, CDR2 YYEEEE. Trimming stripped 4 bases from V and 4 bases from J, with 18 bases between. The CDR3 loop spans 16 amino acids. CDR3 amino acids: CASSPYTGDLYNEQFF. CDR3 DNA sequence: TGTGCCAGCAGCCCGTATACAGGAGACCTTTACAATGAGCAGTTCTTC.

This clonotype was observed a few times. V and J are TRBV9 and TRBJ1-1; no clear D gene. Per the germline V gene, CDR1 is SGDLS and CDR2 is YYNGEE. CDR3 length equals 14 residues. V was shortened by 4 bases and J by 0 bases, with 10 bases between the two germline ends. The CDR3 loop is CASSLEQLNTEAFF. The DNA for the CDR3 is TGTGCCAGCAGCTTAGAGCAGCTGAACACTGAAGCTTTCTTT.

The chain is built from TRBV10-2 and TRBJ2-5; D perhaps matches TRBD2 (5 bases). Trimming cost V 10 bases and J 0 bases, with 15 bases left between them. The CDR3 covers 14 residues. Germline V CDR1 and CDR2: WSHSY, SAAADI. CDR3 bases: TGCGCCACCGTCGGACTCGCACACCAAGAGACCCAGTACTTC. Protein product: CATVGLAHQETQYF.

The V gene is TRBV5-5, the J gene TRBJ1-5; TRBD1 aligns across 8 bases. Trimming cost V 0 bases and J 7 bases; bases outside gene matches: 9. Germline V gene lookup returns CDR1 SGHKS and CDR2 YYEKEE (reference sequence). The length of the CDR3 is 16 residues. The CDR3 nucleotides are TGTGCCAGCAGCTTGGAGGACAGGGAGGTTTGGCAGCCCCAGCATTTT. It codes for CASSLEDREVWQPQHF. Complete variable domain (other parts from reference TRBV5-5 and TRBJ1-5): DAGVTQSPTHLIKTRGQQVTLRCSPISGHKSVSWYQQVLGQGPQFIFQYYEKEERGRGNFPDRFSARQFPNYSSELNVNALLLGDSALYLCASSLEDREVWQPQHFGDGTRLSIL.

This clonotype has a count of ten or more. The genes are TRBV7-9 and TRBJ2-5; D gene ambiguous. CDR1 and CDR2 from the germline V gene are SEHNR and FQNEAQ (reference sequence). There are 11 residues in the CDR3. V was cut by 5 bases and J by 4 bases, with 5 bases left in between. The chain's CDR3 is CASSRTETQYF. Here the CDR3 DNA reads TGTGCCAGCAGCCGAACAGAGACCCAGTACTTC.

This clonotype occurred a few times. CDR3 sequence reads: CATSRDLGTPAYEQYF. The CDR3 DNA reads TGTGCCACCAGCAGAGATCTGGGCACCCCGGCCTACGAGCAGTACTTC. The rearrangement links TRBV15 to TRBJ2-7; D remains unclear. Per germline, CDR1 LNHNV and CDR2 YYDKDF (reference sequence). Deletions cut 0 bases from V and 2 bases from J, with 14 bases between. This CDR3 spans 16 amino acids.

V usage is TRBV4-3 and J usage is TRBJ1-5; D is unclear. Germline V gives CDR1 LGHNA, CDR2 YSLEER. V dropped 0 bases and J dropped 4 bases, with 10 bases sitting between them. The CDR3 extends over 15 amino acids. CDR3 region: CASSQDHLENQPQHF. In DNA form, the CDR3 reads TGCGCCAGCAGCCAAGATCATCTGGAGAATCAGCCCCAGCATTTT.

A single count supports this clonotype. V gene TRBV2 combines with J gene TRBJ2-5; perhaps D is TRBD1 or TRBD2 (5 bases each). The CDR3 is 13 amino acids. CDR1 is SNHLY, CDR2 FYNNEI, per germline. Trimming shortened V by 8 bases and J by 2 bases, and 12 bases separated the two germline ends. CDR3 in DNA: TGTGCCAGCTGCCGGGACCCTCAAGAGACCCAGTACTTC. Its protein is CASCRDPQETQYF.

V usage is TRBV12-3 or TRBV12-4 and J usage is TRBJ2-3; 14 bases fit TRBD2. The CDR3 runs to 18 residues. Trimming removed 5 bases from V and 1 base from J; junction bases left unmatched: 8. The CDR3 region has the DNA TGTGCCAGCAGTCCGACTAGCGGGGGGGCGAACGGCACAGATACGCAGTATTTT. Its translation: CASSPTSGGANGTDTQYF.

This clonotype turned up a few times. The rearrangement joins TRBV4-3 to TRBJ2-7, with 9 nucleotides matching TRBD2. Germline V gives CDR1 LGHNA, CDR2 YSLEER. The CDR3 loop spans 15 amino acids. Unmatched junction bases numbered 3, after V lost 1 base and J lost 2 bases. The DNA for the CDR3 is TGCGCCAGCAGCCAAGGGGCGGGGGGGCCCTACGAGCAGTACTTC. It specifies CASSQGAGGPYEQYF.

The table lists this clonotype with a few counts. The CDR3 spells CASSLQPFNSPLHF. In nucleotides, the CDR3 is TGTGCCAGCAGTTTACAGCCTTTTAATTCACCCCTCCACTTT. The rearrangement joins TRBV12-3 or TRBV12-4 to TRBJ1-6; D is unclear. Deletions cut 2 bases from V and 6 bases from J, with 8 bases between. The CDR3 contains 14 residues.

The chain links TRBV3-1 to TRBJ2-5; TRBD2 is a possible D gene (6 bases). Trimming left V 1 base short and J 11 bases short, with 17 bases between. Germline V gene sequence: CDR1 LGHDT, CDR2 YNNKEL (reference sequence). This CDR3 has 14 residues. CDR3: CASSQAGVRVEQYF. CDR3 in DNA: TGTGCCAGCAGCCAAGCGGGGGTGCGGGTTGAGCAGTACTTC.

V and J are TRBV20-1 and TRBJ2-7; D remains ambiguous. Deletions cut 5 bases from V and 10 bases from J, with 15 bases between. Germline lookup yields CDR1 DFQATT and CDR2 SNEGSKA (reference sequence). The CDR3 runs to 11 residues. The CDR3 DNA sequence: TGCAGTGCTGTAAAAGGAGTCTCCCAGTACTTC. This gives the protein CSAVKGVSQYF.

CDR3 coding DNA: TGTGCCAGCGGGGCCCAACATAGTTCTCGCCAAGAGACCCAGTACTTC. This gives the protein CASGAQHSSRQETQYF. The chain combines TRBV27 with TRBJ2-5; tentatively, D is TRBD1 (5 bases). Germline V gene lookup returns CDR1 MNHEY and CDR2 SMNVEV (reference sequence). The germline V and J ends were trimmed by 8 bases and 1 base, with 20 bases remaining between them. CDR3 length: 16 residues.

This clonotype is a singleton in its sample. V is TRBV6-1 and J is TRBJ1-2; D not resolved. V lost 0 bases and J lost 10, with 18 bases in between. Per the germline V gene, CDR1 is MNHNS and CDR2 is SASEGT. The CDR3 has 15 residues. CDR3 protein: CASSEAGLLTMDYTF. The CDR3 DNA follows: TGTGCCAGCAGTGAAGCCGGATTACTGACTATGGACTACACCTTC.

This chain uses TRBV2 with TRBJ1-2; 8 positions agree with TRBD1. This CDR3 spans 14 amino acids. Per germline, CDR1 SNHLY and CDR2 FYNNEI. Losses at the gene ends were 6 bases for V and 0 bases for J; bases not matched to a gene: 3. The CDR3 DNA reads TGTGCCAGCAGAGCAGGGGGCTCTAACTATGGCTACACCTTC. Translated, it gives CASRAGGSNYGYTF.

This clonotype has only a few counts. In DNA, the CDR3 is TGCAGTGCTAGGGCCCGGGACAGCTCCTACAATGAGCAGTTCTTC. This encodes CSARARDSSYNEQFF. The chain carries TRBV20-1 and TRBJ2-1, with 7 bases identical to TRBD1. Trimming at V came to 3 bases and at J to 0 bases, leaving 5 bases not matched to a gene. The germline gives CDR1 DFQATT, CDR2 SNEGSKA (reference sequence). The CDR3 is 15 amino acids.